This T cell receptor (beta chain) was sequenced for a study of T cells after yellow fever vaccination. Study-wide results and caveats: Abundant clonotypes from the bulk population could contaminate FACS-sorted repertoires.

The V and J ends lost 3 bases and 1 base respectively, with 14 bases between them. Germline V gene sequence: CDR1 SEHNR, CDR2 FQNEAQ (reference sequence). The CDR3 consists of 16 residues. In TCRdb, the 5' RACE reads were re-called with MiXCR into one record per CDR3 protein. The sample includes approximately 120,000 distinct CDR3 sequences, roughly 10% of them seen just once. There are many counts of this clonotype. Its antigen is unknown. The sequences come from CD8+ T cells sorted from PBMCs, collected on the day of the yellow fever booster vaccination. The gene calls are TRBV7-9 and TRBJ2-3, with D uncertain. The receptor comes from a man younger than 35 who received the YFV17D yellow fever vaccine. The CDR3 here is CASSFRPRVGTDTQYF. CDR3 sequence (DNA): TGTGCCAGCAGCTTCCGCCCTAGGGTGGGCACAGATACGCAGTATTTT.